The clone carrying this TCR beta chain has ten or more counts. Its antigen is currently unknown. This sample is part of a study of T cells in Graves' hyperthyroidism and ophthalmopathy. Whole-study findings and limits: From stable hyperthyroidism, ophthalmopathy was set apart by a 13 V-J model. Most clonotypes expanded in thyroid above 0.001 were likewise present in blood.

RNA transcripts provided the source from which TCR beta CDR3 regions were amplified. TCR CDR3 regions were first amplified by RT-PCR with HTBI primers. Via MiXCR, TCRdb re-called the multiplex PCR reads, giving one row per CDR3 protein. Of hundreds of thousands of distinct CDR3 sequences in the sample, about 17% were seen once. Germline CDR1 and CDR2: SGHVS and FQNEAQ. This CDR3 region has 16 residues. Trimming took 4 bases from V and 6 from J; bases not matched to a gene: 12. The chain joins TRBV7-8 to TRBJ2-3, with 8 bases identical to TRBD2. The receptor was derived from a woman aged 50 to 65 with Graves' hyperthyroidism that later progressed to Graves' ophthalmopathy. The specimen was blood. The CDR3 DNA is TGTGCCAGCAGCTCCCCTGGACTAGCCGCCGTGGATACGCAGTATTTT. This codes for CASSSPGLAAVDTQYF.